This T cell receptor (beta chain) was identified during a study of CD8+CD57+ T cells in acquired aplastic anemia. Whole-study context: The DNA of sorted CD4+ and CD8+ cells averaged approximately 3.2 ug. Findings and caveats of the study: Researchers report that twenty-nine CD8+ CDR3 sequences appeared in both patients and controls.

The CDR3 is 15 residues long. V was cut by 5 bases and J by 8 bases, with 22 bases left in between. Germline-derived CDR1 and CDR2 are SEHNR and FQNEAQ (reference sequence). Flow cytometry had shown expanded CD8+CD57+ cells in the patients chosen for sequencing. The cohort consisted entirely of patients having severe acquired aplastic anemia. It was genomic DNA that served as the template for profiling TCR beta VDJ and CDR3. MiXCR, applied by TCRdb to the reads, yields one record per CDR3 protein. The profile shows about 240,000 distinct CDR3 sequences, more than 45% of them singletons. Points on this clonotype: What it binds is not known.

This receptor was identified in a human donor with aplastic anemia. The sample consisted of sorted CD4+, CD8+, or CD8+CD57+ T cells (not recorded which) from PBMCs. The chain couples TRBV7-9 to TRBJ2-7; possibly TRBD2 for D (6 bases). CDR3 sequence: CASSLGGSNQPQQYF. In DNA, the CDR3 is TGTGCCAGCAGCCTGGGGGGTAGCAATCAGCCCCAGCAGTACTTC.